This T cell receptor (beta chain) was sequenced for a study of blood T cells in healthy people across ages. Notes on the study in general: While age rose, TCR beta diversity per million T cells dropped in a roughly linear way. Estimates based on one million T cells were treated as lower bounds.

The CDR3 is 17 amino acids. The germline gives CDR1 DFQATT, CDR2 SNEGSKA (reference sequence). Regarding this clonotype: What it binds is unknown. A read error may account for a junction end that differs from germline.

Primed by a sample-barcoded 5' primer and a J-beta primer mix, a second PCR proceeded for about 6 to 11 cycles. A 12-random-nucleotide template-switch adaptor tagged each cDNA molecule. TCRdb used MiXCR to reprocess the 5' RACE reads, holding one entry per CDR3 protein. The profile covers around 1.5 million distinct CDR3 sequences, with roughly 32% appearing a single time and approximately 10% taken by the ten largest. The chain couples TRBV20-1 to TRBJ2-7, with 7 bases lining up with TRBD2. The source material was blood. This TCR derives from a woman aged 30 to 39 in good health. CDR3 sequence reads: CSASLGYVGTTGGRENF. The DNA of the CDR3 is TGCAGTGCTAGCCTTGGGTACGTCGGGACTACCGGGGGTAGAGAAAACTTC.